This T cell receptor (beta chain) was obtained from a study of blood T cell repertoires in COVID-19. Study overall: The analysed material was cDNA or gDNA that came from T cells, B-cell-depleted T cells, or PBMCs.

CDR3 length equals 14 residues. The ends were cut back, 4 bases at V and 0 bases at J, with 8 bases in the middle. Germline assignment: CDR1 LNHDA and CDR2 SQIVND (reference sequence). Measured with immunoSEQ multiplex PCR; TCRdb has only the in-frame clones, and not every one. Among 200,000 to 250,000 clones listed, about 90% were seen once. Sequenced material: peripheral blood. The rearrangement joins TRBV19 to TRBJ2-3; the D gene is possibly TRBD2 (6 bases). The TCR was taken from a young man with acute or convalescent COVID-19. As DNA, the CDR3 is TGTGCCAGTAGTAATAGCGGTAGCACAGATACGCAGTATTTT. It yields the protein CASSNSGSTDTQYF.